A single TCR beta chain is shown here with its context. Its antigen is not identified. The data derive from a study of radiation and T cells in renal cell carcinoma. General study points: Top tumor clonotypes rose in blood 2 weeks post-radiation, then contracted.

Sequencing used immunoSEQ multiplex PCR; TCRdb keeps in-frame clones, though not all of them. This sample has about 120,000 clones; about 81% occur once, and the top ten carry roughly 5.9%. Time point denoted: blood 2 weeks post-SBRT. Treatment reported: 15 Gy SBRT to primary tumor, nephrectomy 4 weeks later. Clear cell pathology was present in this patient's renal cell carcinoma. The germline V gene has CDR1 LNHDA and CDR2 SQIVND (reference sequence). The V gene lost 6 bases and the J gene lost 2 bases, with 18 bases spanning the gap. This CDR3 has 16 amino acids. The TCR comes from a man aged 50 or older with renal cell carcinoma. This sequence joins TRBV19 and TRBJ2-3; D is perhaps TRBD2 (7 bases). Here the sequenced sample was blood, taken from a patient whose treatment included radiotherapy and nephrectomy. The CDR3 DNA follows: TGTGCCAGTAGACCCGAGGGGGGGCGGGTCACAGATACGCAGTATTTT. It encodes CASRPEGGRVTDTQYF.